The 10 T cell receptor beta chains reported below all come from one sample, sequenced in a study of OX40 agonist ivuxolimab in advanced cancers. The assay was immunoSEQ multiplex PCR, and TCRdb's table has in-frame clones only and misses some. The sample lists tens of thousands of clones, more than 75% occurring once. This specimen consisted of CD4+ or CD8+ T cells sorted from blood, obtained in a trial of the OX40 agonist ivuxolimab. The receptors originated from an adult with an advanced solid tumor such as melanoma, head and neck, liver or kidney cancer.

The chain links TRBV28 to TRBJ2-7, with TRBD2 as a possible D gene (6 bases). The germline V gene has CDR1 MDHEN and CDR2 SYDVKM. V dropped 1 base and J dropped 4 bases, with 17 bases sitting between them. This CDR3 comprises 16 residues. The CDR3 DNA sequence: TGTGCCAGCAGTTTATTCGCGGGAACAATAGGGTACGAGCAGTACTTC. Amino acid sequence: CASSLFAGTIGYEQYF.

The rearrangement joins TRBV11-1 to TRBJ2-2; D not certain. Germline V gene data show CDR1 as SGHAT and CDR2 as FQDESV (reference sequence). The CDR3 runs to 14 residues. V lost 1 base and J lost 2, with 5 bases in between. The CDR3 DNA reads as TGTGCCAGCAGCTTAGAATATAACACCGGGGAGCTGTTTTTT. Residues: CASSLEYNTGELFF. Full variable domain (remainder filled in from reference TRBV11-1 and TRBJ2-2): EAEVAQSPRYKITEKSQAVAFWCDPISGHATLYWYRQILGQGPELLVQFQDESVVDDSQLPKDRFSAERLKGVDSTLKIQPAELGDSAMYLCASSLEYNTGELFFGEGSRLTVL.

The chain links TRBV28 to TRBJ2-3; the match to TRBD2 covers 9 bases. Germline V gene lookup returns CDR1 MDHEN and CDR2 SYDVKM. V shed 3 bases, J shed 4 bases, and the junction held 8 bases outside the gene matches. This CDR3 has 16 residues. CDR3 residues: CASSFRGAGGSDTQYF. The CDR3 nucleotides read TGTGCCAGCAGTTTTCGCGGAGCGGGAGGTTCAGATACGCAGTATTTT.

The chain uses TRBV5-1 and TRBJ2-2, with TRBD1 as a possible D gene (6 bases). Trimming took 4 bases from V and 4 from J, leaving 14 bases between them. CDR3 length: 15 amino acids. In germline, CDR1 is SGHRS, CDR2 YFSETQ. CDR3 bases: TGCGCCAGCAGCCTCACAGGGATGGGCACCGGGGAGCTGTTTTTT. This encodes CASSLTGMGTGELFF. Full variable domain (remainder filled in from reference TRBV5-1 and TRBJ2-2): KAGVTQTPRYLIKTRGQQVTLSCSPISGHRSVSWYQQTPGQGLQFLFEYFSETQRNKGNFPGRFSGRQFSNSRSEMNVSTLELGDSALYLCASSLTGMGTGELFFGEGSRLTVL.

The chain recombines TRBV11-2 with TRBJ2-3; perhaps D is TRBD1 or TRBD2 (5 bases each). Trimming left V 5 bases short and J 5 bases short, with 17 bases between. The CDR3 consists of 15 residues. Germline V lookup: CDR1 SGHAT, CDR2 FQNNGV. CDR3: CASSPTGPRVDTQYF. In DNA, the CDR3 is TGTGCCAGCAGCCCAACGGGGCCCCGGGTAGATACGCAGTATTTT.

V and J are TRBV11-2 and TRBJ2-1; 7 nucleotides match TRBD1. V gave up 5 bases and J gave up 5 bases; unmatched junction bases: 9. The germline V gene has CDR1 SGHAT and CDR2 FQNNGV. The CDR3 extends over 15 amino acids. CDR3 DNA sequence: TGTGCCAGCAGCCGTCCCGGGACAGACCACAATGAGCAGTTCTTC. Translating it yields CASSRPGTDHNEQFF. Looking up the rest from reference TRBV11-2 and TRBJ2-1 gives the full variable domain: EAGVAQSPRYKIIEKRQSVAFWCNPISGHATLYWYQQILGQGPKLLIQFQNNGVVDDSQLPKDRFSAERLKGVDSTLKIQPAKLEDSAVYLCASSRPGTDHNEQFFGPGTRLTVL.

This clone is medium-sized by share. The J gene is TRBJ1-1, the V gene TRBV10-3, with D possibly being TRBD1 (5 bases). V lost 6 bases, J lost 7 bases, and 12 bases lay in between. The CDR3 loop spans 12 amino acids. The germline gives CDR1 ENHRY, CDR2 SYGVKD. The CDR3 spells CAIRGVNGEAFF. DNA of the CDR3: TGTGCCATCAGGGGGGTAAACGGTGAAGCTTTCTTT.

The chain recombines TRBV6-5 with TRBJ1-1, with D tentatively TRBD1 (5 bases). The CDR3 consists of 12 residues. Trimming pared 6 bases from V and 8 bases from J, leaving 13 bases between. The germline CDR1 and CDR2 sequences are MNHEY and SVGAGI. The CDR3 spells CASSPDSFEAFF. The CDR3 DNA reads as TGTGCCAGCAGCCCCGACAGTTTCGAAGCTTTCTTT.

The chain couples TRBV28 to TRBJ2-7; the match to TRBD1 covers 10 bases. Germline CDR1 and CDR2: MDHEN and SYDVKM. V shed 6 bases and J 7 bases; nucleotides not matched to a gene: 6. There are 13 residues in the CDR3. CDR3: CASSSDRGREQYF. In nucleotides, the CDR3 is TGTGCCAGCAGCTCGGACAGGGGGAGAGAGCAGTACTTC.

The J gene is TRBJ2-7, the V gene TRBV28; a weak D match, TRBD1 (6 bases). The V and J ends lost 4 bases and 3 bases respectively, with 13 bases between them. The CDR3 runs 14 residues. Germline V gene data show CDR1 as MDHEN and CDR2 as SYDVKM. CDR3 amino acids: CASSSIKDSYEQYF. In DNA, the CDR3 is TGTGCCAGCAGTTCCATAAAGGACAGCTACGAGCAGTACTTC.